This T cell receptor (beta chain) was identified during a study of CD8 T cells in ankylosing spondylitis. TCRdb reanalysed the 5' RACE reads using MiXCR and keeps one entry per CDR3 protein. Among some 700,000 distinct CDR3 sequences listed, around 20% were seen once. The CDR3 has 14 amino acids. V lost 2 bases, J lost 5 bases, and 10 bases lay in between. Findings and caveats of the study: Seemingly distinctive of ankylosing spondylitis blood was a TCR beta motif formed by eight highly homologous variants. A CD8+ phenotype characterized the disease-linked clones, which were relatively rare in peripheral blood.

Remarks on this clonotype: The antigen is undetermined.

This receptor was identified in a male donor with ankylosing spondylitis. What was sequenced was blood, either unsorted or a sorted T cell fraction (not recorded which). The rearrangement uses TRBV12-3 or TRBV12-4 and TRBJ1-5, with D perhaps TRBD1 (6 bases). This chain's CDR3 is CASSLRGADQPQHF. The CDR3 nucleotides are TGTGCCAGCAGTTTACGGGGGGCCGATCAGCCCCAGCATTTT.